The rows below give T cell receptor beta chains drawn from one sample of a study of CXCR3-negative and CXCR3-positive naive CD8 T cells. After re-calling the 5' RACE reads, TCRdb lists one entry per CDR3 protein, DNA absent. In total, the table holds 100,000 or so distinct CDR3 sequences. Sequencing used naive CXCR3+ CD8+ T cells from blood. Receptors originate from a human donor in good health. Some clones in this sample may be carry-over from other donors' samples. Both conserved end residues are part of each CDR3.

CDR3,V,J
CSVIYGSTGELFF,TRBV29-1,TRBJ2-2
CSVEDTVSYNEQFF,TRBV20-1,TRBJ2-1
CSAPRGTGELFF,TRBV29-1,TRBJ2-2
CASSQEEFERTGPGEQFF,TRBV3-1,TRBJ2-1
CASCPSTYEQYF,TRBV21-1,TRBJ2-7
CASSRTSGGGNEQFF,TRBV4-1,TRBJ2-1
CSARAFSNTGELFF,TRBV29-1,TRBJ2-2
CASWSRKSPSTEAFF,TRBV6-5,TRBJ1-1
CASSQVTGTGSYEQYF,TRBV4-2,TRBJ2-7
CASSPSSAEMQYF,TRBV4-3,TRBJ2-3
CATSRGTVYQPQHF,TRBV15,TRBJ1-5
CASSLEAALSYEQYF,TRBV7-8,TRBJ2-7
CAREDRVYNEQFF,TRBV2,TRBJ2-1
CASSQAPEDRGNYEQYF,TRBV4-1,TRBJ2-7
CASTPLPGQGVGTGELFF,TRBV6-6,TRBJ2-2
CSARDTRDLDFGSEQYF,TRBV20-1,TRBJ2-7
CASSGANTDTQYF,TRBV7-9,TRBJ2-3
CAMGTSGAHHTQYF,TRBV10-3,TRBJ2-3
CASSLKVGPEKAFF,TRBV5-6,TRBJ1-1
CASSQDSASVSTDTQYF,TRBV4-1,TRBJ2-3
CASSHSGGRAWEQYF,TRBV2,TRBJ2-7